Presented here are 2 T cell receptor beta chains from one specimen sequenced in a study of T cells in Graves' hyperthyroidism and ophthalmopathy (dated by TCRdb to about 2019). The library was made by multiplex PCR. Reads for this sample came from an Illumina HiSeq 2000. The TCR beta CDR3 regions were amplified from RNA transcripts. A first-round RT-PCR of the TCR CDR3 used the HTBI primer set with the Qiagen OneStep RT-PCR kit. Using fastp trimming at Q25 and MiXCR clonotype assembly, TCRdb reanalyzed the public sequencing data and kept in-frame beta chains. Each record represents a unique CDR3 protein, reported with the most common genes and DNA among its rows. For this sample the table gives approximately 590,000 distinct CDR3 sequences, of which 15% to 19% were detected only once. Around 6.6% of the sample goes to the ten largest clones. The sequenced material came from blood. Source of these receptors: a woman aged 25 to 39 with Graves' hyperthyroidism.

This clonotype was counted many times. V is TRBV27 and J is TRBJ2-1, with a weak D call TRBD2 (5 bases). CDR1 and CDR2 (germline): MNHEY, SMNVEV (reference sequence). Trimming left V 7 bases short and J 0 bases short, with 16 bases between. The CDR3 length is 16 residues. The CDR3 DNA is TGTGCCAGCACCGACTTGCCGGGGAGCTCCTACAATGAGCAGTTCTTC. Amino acid sequence: CASTDLPGSSYNEQFF.

The chain combines TRBV10-3 with TRBJ2-3; 7 positions agree with TRBD2. This CDR3 spans 12 amino acids. Germline values: CDR1 ENHRY, CDR2 SYGVKD. Trimming took 9 bases from V and 5 from J; bases not matched to a gene: 5. DNA for the CDR3: TGTGCCATTGGACTAGGGGAAGATACGCAGTATTTT. Translation: CAIGLGEDTQYF.